The rows below give T cell receptor beta chains drawn from one sample of a study of human T cells and chemical hapten exposure. TCRdb re-analysed the RACE reads in MiXCR, keeping a single row per CDR3 protein. The data contain around 110,000 distinct CDR3 sequences, about 12% of them singletons. The input for sequencing was whole blood, taken in connection with sensitization to the hapten diphenylcyclopropenone (DPC). These receptors were taken from a woman in her forties or fifties with alopecia areata. Some clones in this sample may be carry-over from other donors' samples. The CDR3 runs from the conserved cysteine through the conserved F or W. D genes are given only for firm matches. Rows may omit the clone size; those that give it use once, few, many or a size class.

v_call: TRBV18
d_call: .
j_call: TRBJ1-2
clone_size: many
cdr3_nt: TGTGCCAGCTCACCATCCGGGGGCCTGTATGGCTACACCTTC
cdr3_aa: CASSPSGGLYGYTF

v_call: TRBV29-1
d_call: .
j_call: TRBJ1-1
clone_size: .
cdr3_nt: TGCAGCGTAGATGACAGGTCTGGTGAAGCTTTCTTT
cdr3_aa: CSVDDRSGEAFF

v_call: TRBV28
d_call: .
j_call: TRBJ1-1
clone_size: .
cdr3_nt: TGTGCCAGCAGTAAGAGGGTGGGGGACACTGAAGCTTTCTTT
cdr3_aa: CASSKRVGDTEAFF

v_call: TRBV11-2
d_call: TRBD2
j_call: TRBJ2-3
clone_size: .
cdr3_nt: TGTGCCAGCAGCTTATATCCCACTAGCGGGGGCACAGATACGCAGTATTTT
cdr3_aa: CASSLYPTSGGTDTQYF

v_call: TRBV20-1
d_call: TRBD1
j_call: TRBJ2-7
clone_size: .
cdr3_nt: TGCAGTGCTAGCTTTGGGACAGGGCTTTACGAGCAGTACTTC
cdr3_aa: CSASFGTGLYEQYF

v_call: TRBV6-1
d_call: TRBD2
j_call: TRBJ2-3
clone_size: many
cdr3_nt: TGTGCCAGCTCTAGCGGGGGGTTGAGCACAGATACGCAGTATTTT
cdr3_aa: CASSSGGLSTDTQYF

v_call: TRBV21-1
d_call: .
j_call: TRBJ2-1
clone_size: many
cdr3_nt: TGTGCCAGCAGCAAAGCTAGAATCCCCTACAATGAGCAGTTCTTC
cdr3_aa: CASSKARIPYNEQFF

v_call: TRBV29-1
d_call: .
j_call: TRBJ2-5
clone_size: few
cdr3_nt: TGCAGCGTTGAGAGGGAGACCCAGTACTTC
cdr3_aa: CSVERETQYF

v_call: TRBV5-6
d_call: TRBD2
j_call: TRBJ2-1
clone_size: .
cdr3_nt: TGTGCCAGCAGCTTGGAGCGCGGGAGTCGGAGGAATGAGCAGTTCTTC
cdr3_aa: CASSLERGSRRNEQFF

v_call: TRBV4-1
d_call: .
j_call: TRBJ2-1
clone_size: .
cdr3_nt: TGCGCCAGCAGCCAAGACGGGCGAAGGGGACGTGAGCAGTTCTTC
cdr3_aa: CASSQDGRRGREQFF

v_call: TRBV6-2/TRBV6-3
d_call: .
j_call: TRBJ2-7
clone_size: .
cdr3_nt: TGTGCCAGCAGTTCGGAGGGGGGGCGCGCCCACGAGCAGTACTTC
cdr3_aa: CASSSEGGRAHEQYF

v_call: TRBV5-1
d_call: TRBD1
j_call: TRBJ2-7
clone_size: .
cdr3_nt: TGCGCCAGCAGCGTGGAGACAGGGGGAATTTACGAGCAGTACTTC
cdr3_aa: CASSVETGGIYEQYF

v_call: TRBV5-8
d_call: .
j_call: TRBJ1-4
clone_size: many
cdr3_nt: TGTGCCAGCAGCACAGGGACAAAGGCAACTAATGAAAAACTGTTTTTT
cdr3_aa: CASSTGTKATNEKLFF

v_call: TRBV7-6
d_call: TRBD2
j_call: TRBJ2-1
clone_size: .
cdr3_nt: TGTGCCAGCGCCTTCGCCCTAGCGGCCAATGAGCAGTTCTTC
cdr3_aa: CASAFALAANEQFF

v_call: TRBV5-1
d_call: .
j_call: TRBJ2-3
clone_size: .
cdr3_nt: TGCGCCAGCAGCCAGCATAGCACAGATACGCAGTATTTT
cdr3_aa: CASSQHSTDTQYF

v_call: TRBV5-1
d_call: TRBD2
j_call: TRBJ2-2
clone_size: .
cdr3_nt: TGCGCCAGCAGCTCCCCGGGGGGTTACACCGGGGAGCTGTTTTTT
cdr3_aa: CASSSPGGYTGELFF

v_call: TRBV28
d_call: .
j_call: TRBJ2-3
clone_size: .
cdr3_nt: TGTGCCAGCAGTTCGGACCAGTCAGCAGATACGCAGTATTTT
cdr3_aa: CASSSDQSADTQYF

v_call: TRBV2
d_call: .
j_call: TRBJ2-5
clone_size: .
cdr3_nt: TGTGCCAGCAAGTATCAAGAGACCCAGTACTTC
cdr3_aa: CASKYQETQYF

v_call: TRBV18
d_call: .
j_call: TRBJ1-1
clone_size: .
cdr3_nt: TGTGCCAGCTCACAAAGGAGGGACCTGAACACTGAAGCTTTCTTT
cdr3_aa: CASSQRRDLNTEAFF

v_call: TRBV13
d_call: .
j_call: TRBJ1-1
clone_size: few
cdr3_nt: TGTGCCAGCAGCTTTCGGCGCGATCCTGAAGCTTTCTTT
cdr3_aa: CASSFRRDPEAFF

v_call: TRBV28
d_call: .
j_call: TRBJ2-3
clone_size: .
cdr3_nt: TGTGCCAGCAGTCTCGAACAGGGATGGACAGATACGCAGTATTTT
cdr3_aa: CASSLEQGWTDTQYF

v_call: TRBV29-1
d_call: TRBD1
j_call: TRBJ2-1
clone_size: many
cdr3_nt: TGCAGCGCCCCGGACAGGGGGCCTGGGAATGAGCAGTTCTTC
cdr3_aa: CSAPDRGPGNEQFF

v_call: TRBV20-1
d_call: TRBD2
j_call: TRBJ2-3
clone_size: .
cdr3_nt: TGCAGTGCCCGACCAGCGGGGAGTAAGGATACGCAGTATTTT
cdr3_aa: CSARPAGSKDTQYF

v_call: TRBV7-2
d_call: TRBD2
j_call: TRBJ2-1
clone_size: many
cdr3_nt: TGTGCCAGCAGCTTAGCGCTAGCGGGGGGTATTCCCTACAATGAGCAGTTCTTC
cdr3_aa: CASSLALAGGIPYNEQFF

v_call: TRBV18
d_call: TRBD2
j_call: TRBJ2-7
clone_size: .
cdr3_nt: TGTGCCAGCTCACCACCGGGTGGGCTAGCGGGACGTAGGGAGCAGTACTTC
cdr3_aa: CASSPPGGLAGRREQYF

v_call: TRBV5-1
d_call: .
j_call: TRBJ1-1
clone_size: .
cdr3_nt: TGCGCCAGCAGGCGACAGGCTGTGAACACTGAAGCTTTCTTT
cdr3_aa: CASRRQAVNTEAFF